This entry concerns a single T cell receptor beta chain. The antigen remains unidentified. Use of 60 Vbeta and 13 Jbeta primers characterized the PCR. Some clones are missing from TCRdb's copy, which holds only in-frame ones; the method was immunoSEQ multiplex PCR. The data hold more than 140,000 clones, with approximately 82% observed a single time. The data are from a study of cytomegalovirus exposure and HLA in healthy donors. The study, taken as a whole, reports: Differences between HLA loci emerged in a later analysis of TCR association rates, with DRB1 most and HLA-C fewest. Cytomegalovirus association was assigned to approximately 160 TCR beta chains. Being productive about 87% or about 30% of the time was typical of most TCR beta V segments in an earlier analysis.

With 5 bases clipped from V and 0 bases from J, the junction kept 10 bases outside the gene matches. Germline loops: CDR1 LNHDA, CDR2 SQIVND (reference sequence). The CDR3 runs 17 residues. Source material: PBMCs. This chain uses TRBV19 with TRBJ1-3; 7 bases agree with TRBD1. This receptor was taken from a man younger than 30 in good health and CMV-seropositive. The CDR3 DNA reads TGTGCCAGTAGTCCTCTCGGACAGGCTGACTCTGGAAACACCATATATTTT. This codes for CASSPLGQADSGNTIYF.